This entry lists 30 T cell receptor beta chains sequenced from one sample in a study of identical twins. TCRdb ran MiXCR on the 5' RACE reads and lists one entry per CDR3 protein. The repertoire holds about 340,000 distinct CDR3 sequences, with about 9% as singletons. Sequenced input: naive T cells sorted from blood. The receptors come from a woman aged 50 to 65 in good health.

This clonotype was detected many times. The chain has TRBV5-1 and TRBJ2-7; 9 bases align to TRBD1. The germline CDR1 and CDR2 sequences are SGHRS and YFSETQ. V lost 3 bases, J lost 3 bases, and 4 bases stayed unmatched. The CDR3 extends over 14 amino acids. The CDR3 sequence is CASSSTGGLYEQYF. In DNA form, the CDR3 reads TGCGCCAGCAGCTCGACAGGGGGACTCTACGAGCAGTACTTC.

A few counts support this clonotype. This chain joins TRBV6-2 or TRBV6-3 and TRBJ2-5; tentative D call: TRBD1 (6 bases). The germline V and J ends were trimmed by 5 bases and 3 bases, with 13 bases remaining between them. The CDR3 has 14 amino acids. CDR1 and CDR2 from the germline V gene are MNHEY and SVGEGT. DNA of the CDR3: TGTGCCAGCAGTGGTTGGACAGAGGAAGAGACCCAGTACTTC. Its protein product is CASSGWTEEETQYF.

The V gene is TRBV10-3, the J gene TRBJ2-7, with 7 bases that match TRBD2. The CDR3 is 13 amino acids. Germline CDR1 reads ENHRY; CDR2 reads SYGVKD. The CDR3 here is CASQPQRGYEQYV. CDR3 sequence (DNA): TGTGCTTCCCAACCCCAGCGGGGTTACGAGCAGTACGTC.

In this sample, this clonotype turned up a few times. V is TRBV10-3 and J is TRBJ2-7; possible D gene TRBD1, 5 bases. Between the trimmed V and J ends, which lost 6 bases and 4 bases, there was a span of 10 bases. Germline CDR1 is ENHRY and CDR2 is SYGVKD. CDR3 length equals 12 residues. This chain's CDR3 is CAISQGEYEQYF. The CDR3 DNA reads TGTGCCATCAGCCAGGGCGAGTACGAGCAGTACTTC.

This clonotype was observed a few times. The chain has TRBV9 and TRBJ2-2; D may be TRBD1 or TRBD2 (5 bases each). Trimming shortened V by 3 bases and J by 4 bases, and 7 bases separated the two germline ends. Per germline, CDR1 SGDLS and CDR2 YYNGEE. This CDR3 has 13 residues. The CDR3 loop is CASSARGTGELFF. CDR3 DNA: TGTGCCAGCAGCGCGAGGGGCACCGGGGAGCTGTTTTTT.

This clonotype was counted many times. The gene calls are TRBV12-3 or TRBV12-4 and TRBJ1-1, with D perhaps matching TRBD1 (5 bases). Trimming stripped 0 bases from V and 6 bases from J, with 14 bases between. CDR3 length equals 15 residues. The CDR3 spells CASSLAGSGVAEAFF. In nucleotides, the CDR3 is TGTGCCAGCAGTTTAGCTGGATCGGGGGTCGCTGAAGCTTTCTTT.

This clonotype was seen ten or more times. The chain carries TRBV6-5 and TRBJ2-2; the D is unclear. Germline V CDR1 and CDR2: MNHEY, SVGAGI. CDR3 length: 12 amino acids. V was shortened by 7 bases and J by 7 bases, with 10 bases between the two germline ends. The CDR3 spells CASKRRSGELFF. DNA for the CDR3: TGTGCCAGCAAGCGCCGTAGCGGGGAGCTGTTTTTT.

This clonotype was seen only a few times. The CDR3: CASGYKRESNEQFF. Here the CDR3 DNA reads TGTGCTAGTGGCTATAAACGGGAGTCCAATGAGCAGTTCTTC. This sequence joins TRBV12-5 and TRBJ2-1; D might be TRBD2 (6 bases). The V end was cut by 6 bases, the J end by 6 bases, with 15 bases between. The germline CDR1 and CDR2 sequences are LGHNT and FRNRAP. This CDR3 is 14 amino acids long.

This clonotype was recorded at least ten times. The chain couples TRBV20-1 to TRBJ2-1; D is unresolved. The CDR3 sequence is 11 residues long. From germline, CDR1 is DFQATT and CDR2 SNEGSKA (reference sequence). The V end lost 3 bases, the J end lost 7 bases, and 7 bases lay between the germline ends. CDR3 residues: CSARWRNEQFF. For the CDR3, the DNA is TGCAGTGCTAGGTGGAGAAATGAGCAGTTCTTC.

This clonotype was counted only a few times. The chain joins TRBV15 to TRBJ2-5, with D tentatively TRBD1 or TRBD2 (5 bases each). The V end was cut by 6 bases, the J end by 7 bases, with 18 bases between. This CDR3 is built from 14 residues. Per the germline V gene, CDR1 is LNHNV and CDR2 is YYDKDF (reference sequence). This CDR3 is CATSRDAGDATQYF. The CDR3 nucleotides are TGTGCCACCAGTCGGGACGCCGGCGATGCGACCCAGTACTTC.

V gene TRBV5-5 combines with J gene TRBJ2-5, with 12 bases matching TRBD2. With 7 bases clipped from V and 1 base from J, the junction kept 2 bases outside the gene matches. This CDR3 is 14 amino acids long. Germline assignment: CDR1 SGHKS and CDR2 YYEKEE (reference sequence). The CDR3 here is CASRTSGIQETQYF. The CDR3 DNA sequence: TGTGCCAGCCGGACTAGCGGGATCCAAGAGACCCAGTACTTC.

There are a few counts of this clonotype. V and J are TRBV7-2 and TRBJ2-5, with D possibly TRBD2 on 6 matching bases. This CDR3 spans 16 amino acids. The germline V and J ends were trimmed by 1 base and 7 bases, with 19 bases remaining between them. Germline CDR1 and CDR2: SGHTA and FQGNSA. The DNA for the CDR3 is TGTGCCAGCAGCTTAGTTGGGGGAGGTCCCCCGGGGACCCAGTACTTC. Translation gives CASSLVGGGPPGTQYF.

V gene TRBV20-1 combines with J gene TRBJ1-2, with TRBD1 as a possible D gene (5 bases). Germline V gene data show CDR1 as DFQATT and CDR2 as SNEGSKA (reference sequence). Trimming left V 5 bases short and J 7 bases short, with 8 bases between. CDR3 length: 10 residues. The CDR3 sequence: CSAGGAGYTF. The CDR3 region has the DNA TGCAGTGCTGGGGGTGCTGGCTACACCTTC.

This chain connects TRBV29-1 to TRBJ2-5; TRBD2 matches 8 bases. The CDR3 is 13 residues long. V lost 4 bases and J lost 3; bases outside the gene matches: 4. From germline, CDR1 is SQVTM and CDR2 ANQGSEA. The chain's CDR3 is CSVGRGLEETQYF. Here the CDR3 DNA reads TGCAGCGTTGGCAGGGGACTAGAAGAGACCCAGTACTTC.

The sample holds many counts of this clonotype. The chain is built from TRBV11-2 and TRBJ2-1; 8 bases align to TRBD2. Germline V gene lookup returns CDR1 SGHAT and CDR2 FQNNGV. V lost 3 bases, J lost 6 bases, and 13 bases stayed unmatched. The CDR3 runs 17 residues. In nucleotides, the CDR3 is TGTGCCAGCAGCTTTCAGGGGCAACTAGCGGCGGCCAATGAGCAGTTCTTC. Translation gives CASSFQGQLAAANEQFF.

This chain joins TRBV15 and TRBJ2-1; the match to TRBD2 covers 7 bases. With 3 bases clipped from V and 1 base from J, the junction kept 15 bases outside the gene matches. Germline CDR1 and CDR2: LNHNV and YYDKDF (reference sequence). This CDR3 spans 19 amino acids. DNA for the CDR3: TGTGCCACCAGCAGGCCCAGCGGGAATCCCCAGGTGTCCTACAATGAGCAGTTCTTC. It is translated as CATSRPSGNPQVSYNEQFF.

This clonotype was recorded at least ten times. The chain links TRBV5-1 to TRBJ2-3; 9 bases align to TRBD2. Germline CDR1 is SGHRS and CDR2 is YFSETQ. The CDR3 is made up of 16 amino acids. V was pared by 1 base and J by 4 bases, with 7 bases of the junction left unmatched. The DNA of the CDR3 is TGCGCCAGCAGCTTGATCGGCGGGAGGGGTCCAGATACGCAGTATTTT. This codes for CASSLIGGRGPDTQYF.

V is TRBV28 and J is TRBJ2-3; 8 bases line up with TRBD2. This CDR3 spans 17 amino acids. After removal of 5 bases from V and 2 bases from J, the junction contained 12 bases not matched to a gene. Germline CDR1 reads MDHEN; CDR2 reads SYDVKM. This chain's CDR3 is CASSPYYLAGSTDTQYF. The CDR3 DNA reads TGTGCCAGCAGTCCATACTATTTAGCGGGATCCACAGATACGCAGTATTTT.

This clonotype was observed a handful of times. The CDR3 protein is CSAHSGTGAYEQYF. For the CDR3, the DNA is TGCAGTGCTCATTCCGGGACAGGGGCCTACGAGCAGTACTTC. J is TRBJ2-7 and V is TRBV20-1; 10 bases are shared with TRBD1. Germline V gives CDR1 DFQATT, CDR2 SNEGSKA (reference sequence). V trimming: 5 bases; J trimming: 2 bases; junction bases outside the gene matches: 6. The CDR3 sequence is 14 residues long.

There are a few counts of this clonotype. The CDR3 nucleotides read TGTGCCAGCAGCACATTATTTTCCCCTCGGGACTCCCAAGAGACCCAGTACTTC. Translation: CASSTLFSPRDSQETQYF. The chain couples TRBV7-3 to TRBJ2-5; tentative D call: TRBD2 (6 bases). CDR3 length equals 18 residues. Trimming removed 5 bases at V and 1 base at J, with 23 bases between. Germline V CDR1 and CDR2: SGHTA, FQGTGA. The variable domain in full, with the rest retrieved from reference TRBV7-3 and TRBJ2-5, is GAGVSQTPSNKVTEKGKYVELRCDPISGHTALYWYRQSLGQGPEFLIYFQGTGAADDSGLPNDRFFAVRPEGSVSTLKIQRTERGDSAVYLCASSTLFSPRDSQETQYFGPGTRLLVL.

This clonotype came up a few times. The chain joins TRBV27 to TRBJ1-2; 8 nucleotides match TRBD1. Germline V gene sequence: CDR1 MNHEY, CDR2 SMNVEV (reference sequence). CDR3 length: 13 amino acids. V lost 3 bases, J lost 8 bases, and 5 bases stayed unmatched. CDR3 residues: CASSFGQGLGYTF. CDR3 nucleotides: TGTGCCAGCAGTTTCGGACAGGGCCTGGGCTACACCTTC.

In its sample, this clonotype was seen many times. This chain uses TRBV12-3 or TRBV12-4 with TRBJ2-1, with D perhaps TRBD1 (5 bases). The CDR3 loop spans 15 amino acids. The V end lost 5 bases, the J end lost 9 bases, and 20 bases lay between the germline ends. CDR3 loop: CASSTRQLGWSEQFF. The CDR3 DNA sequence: TGTGCCAGCAGTACTCGACAGCTAGGATGGAGTGAGCAGTTCTTC.

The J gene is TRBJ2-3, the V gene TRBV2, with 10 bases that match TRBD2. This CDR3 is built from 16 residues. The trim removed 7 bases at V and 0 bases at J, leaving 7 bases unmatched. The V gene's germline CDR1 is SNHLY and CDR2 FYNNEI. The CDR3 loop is CASTVLAGVSTDTQYF. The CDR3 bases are TGTGCCAGCACCGTGCTAGCGGGAGTAAGCACAGATACGCAGTATTTT. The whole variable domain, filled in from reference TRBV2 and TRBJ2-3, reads EPEVTQTPSHQVTQMGQEVILRCVPISNHLYFYWYRQILGQKVEFLVSFYNNEISEKSEIFDDQFSVERPDGSNFTLKIRSTKLEDSAMYFCASTVLAGVSTDTQYFGPGTRLTVL.

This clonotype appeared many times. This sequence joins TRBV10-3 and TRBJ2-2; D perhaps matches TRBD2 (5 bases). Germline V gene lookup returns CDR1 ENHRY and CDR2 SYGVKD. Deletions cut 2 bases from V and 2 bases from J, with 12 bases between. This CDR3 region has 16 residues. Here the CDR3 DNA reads TGTGCCATCAGTGAGATTGGGAGAACTAACACCGGGGAGCTGTTTTTT. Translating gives CAISEIGRTNTGELFF.

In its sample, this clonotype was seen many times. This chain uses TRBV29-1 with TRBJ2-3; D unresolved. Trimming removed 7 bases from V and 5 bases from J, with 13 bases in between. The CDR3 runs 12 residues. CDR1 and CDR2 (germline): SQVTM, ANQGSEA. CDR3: CSGFRAEDTQYF. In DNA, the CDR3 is TGCAGCGGTTTCCGGGCGGAAGATACGCAGTATTTT.

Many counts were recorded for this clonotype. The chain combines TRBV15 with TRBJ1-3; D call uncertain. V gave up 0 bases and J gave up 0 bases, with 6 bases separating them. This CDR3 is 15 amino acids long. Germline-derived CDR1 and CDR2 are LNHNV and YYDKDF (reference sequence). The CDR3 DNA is TGTGCCACCAGCAGAGATCTACTCTCTGGAAACACCATATATTTT. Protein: CATSRDLLSGNTIYF.

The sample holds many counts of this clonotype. The CDR3 region is CATSDFTSNTGELFF. In DNA, the CDR3 is TGTGCCACCAGTGATTTCACCTCGAACACCGGGGAGCTGTTTTTT. The chain combines TRBV24-1 with TRBJ2-2; D not certain. The germline gives CDR1 KGHDR, CDR2 SFDVKD. The CDR3 covers 15 residues. V was pared by 1 base and J by 0 bases, with 5 bases between.

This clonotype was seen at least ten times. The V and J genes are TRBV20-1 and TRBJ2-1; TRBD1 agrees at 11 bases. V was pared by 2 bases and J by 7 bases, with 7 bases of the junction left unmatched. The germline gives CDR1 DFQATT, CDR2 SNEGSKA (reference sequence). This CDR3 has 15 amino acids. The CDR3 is CSARPWTGGLNEQFF. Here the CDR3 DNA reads TGCAGTGCTAGACCCTGGACAGGGGGCTTGAATGAGCAGTTCTTC.

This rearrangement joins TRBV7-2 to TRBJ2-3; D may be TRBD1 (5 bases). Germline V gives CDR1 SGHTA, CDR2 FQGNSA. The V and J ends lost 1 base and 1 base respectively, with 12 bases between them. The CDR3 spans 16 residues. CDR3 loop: CASSLVRGFGTDTQYF. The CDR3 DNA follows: TGTGCCAGCAGCTTAGTAAGGGGATTCGGCACAGATACGCAGTATTTT.

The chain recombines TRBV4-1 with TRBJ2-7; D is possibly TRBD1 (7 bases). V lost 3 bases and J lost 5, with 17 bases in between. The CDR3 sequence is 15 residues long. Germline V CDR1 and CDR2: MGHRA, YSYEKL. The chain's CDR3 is CASSQGGQSLHEQYF. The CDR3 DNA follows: TGCGCCAGCAGCCAGGGGGGACAGTCTTTGCACGAGCAGTACTTC.